These T cell receptor beta chains were read from a single sample in a study of CD8 T cells in Susac syndrome. MiXCR, run by TCRdb on the immunoSEQ multiplex PCR reads, gives a single entry per CDR3 protein. The sample lists approximately 150,000 distinct CDR3 sequences, approximately 95% occurring once. The sequencing input was CD4+ T cells from PBMCs. The receptor source for this set is a human donor with multiple sclerosis. Each CDR3 is given with its conserved first and last residue. The order of the fields is clone size, D gene, V gene, J gene, CDR3 DNA, CDR3 protein. A D gene is named only where the DNA matches it firmly. Only part of the rows carry a size: once, few, many, or a class if the clone is expanded.

size: -
D: TRBD1
V: TRBV2
J: TRBJ1-1
DNA: TGTGCCAGCAGTCCTCGACAACAGGGGGGGTCTGAAGCTTTCTTT
CDR3: CASSPRQQGGSEAFF

size: -
D: TRBD1
V: TRBV2
J: TRBJ2-1
DNA: TGTGCCAGCACCAGAATCGGGACAGGGAACAATGAGCAGTTCTTC
CDR3: CASTRIGTGNNEQFF

size: -
D: -
V: TRBV2
J: TRBJ1-5
DNA: TGTGCCAGCAGTCCAGGGGCCAGGGTTCAGCCCCAGCATTTT
CDR3: CASSPGARVQPQHF

size: -
D: TRBD2
V: TRBV19
J: TRBJ2-7
DNA: TGTGCCAGTAGTCCTTACGGGACTAAGGCCTACGAGCAGTACTTC
CDR3: CASSPYGTKAYEQYF

size: -
D: TRBD1
V: TRBV27
J: TRBJ1-2
DNA: TGTGCCAGCAGTTTAAAGGGGGGACAGGGTTCCTATGGCTACACCTTC
CDR3: CASSLKGGQGSYGYTF

size: -
D: TRBD2
V: TRBV2
J: TRBJ2-1
DNA: TGTGCCAGCAGCTTAGCGGGAGGCTTTTACAATGAGCAGTTCTTC
CDR3: CASSLAGGFYNEQFF

size: few
D: -
V: TRBV11-2
J: TRBJ2-1
DNA: TGTGCCAGCAGCTTAGATCAAGGAGGGAGTAGCACCTACAATGAGCAGTTCTTC
CDR3: CASSLDQGGSSTYNEQFF

size: -
D: TRBD1
V: TRBV3-1
J: TRBJ2-2
DNA: TGTGCCAGCAGCCAAGATCCGGGACAGGGTCTGACCGGGGAGCTGTTTTTT
CDR3: CASSQDPGQGLTGELFF

size: -
D: TRBD2
V: TRBV12-3/TRBV12-4
J: TRBJ2-7
DNA: TGTGCCAGCAGGCGGGAGGTCCTCTCCTACGAGCAGTACTTC
CDR3: CASRREVLSYEQYF

size: -
D: -
V: TRBV20-1
J: TRBJ1-1
DNA: TGCAGTGCCGTGTCTGGGGCGAACACTGAAGCTTTCTTT
CDR3: CSAVSGANTEAFF

size: -
D: TRBD2
V: TRBV6-6
J: TRBJ2-5
DNA: TGTGCCAGCAGCTCTAGCGGGGTCCAAGAGACCCAGTACTTC
CDR3: CASSSSGVQETQYF

size: -
D: -
V: TRBV6-1
J: TRBJ2-7
DNA: TGTGCCAGCAGTGAAGCGGGGGGGCAATACGAGCAGTACTTC
CDR3: CASSEAGGQYEQYF

size: -
D: -
V: TRBV6-5
J: TRBJ2-3
DNA: TGTGCCAGCAGTTACTCAACTCCGGGACGGCCAAGCACAGATACGCAGTATTTT
CDR3: CASSYSTPGRPSTDTQYF

size: -
D: TRBD1
V: TRBV11-1
J: TRBJ1-2
DNA: TGTGCCAGCAGCTTGAACCCCCGTACTAACAACAGGGGGCCCCACAACTATGGCTACACCTTC
CDR3: CASSLNPRTNNRGPHNYGYTF

size: -
D: -
V: TRBV5-1
J: TRBJ1-1
DNA: TGCGCCAGCAGCCGTGATGGGTTGGGGAACACTGAAGCTTTCTTT
CDR3: CASSRDGLGNTEAFF

size: -
D: -
V: TRBV3-1
J: TRBJ2-1
DNA: TGTGCCAGCAGCCAGAAAGTGGGTGAGCAGTTCTTC
CDR3: CASSQKVGEQFF

size: -
D: TRBD1
V: TRBV5-1
J: TRBJ2-5
DNA: TGCGCCAGCAGCGCACCGGGACAGGGAGCAGAGACCCAGTACTTC
CDR3: CASSAPGQGAETQYF

size: -
D: -
V: TRBV3-1
J: TRBJ2-1
DNA: TGTGCCAGCAGCCAAGTTAGGCACAATGAGCAGTTCTTC
CDR3: CASSQVRHNEQFF

size: once
D: -
V: TRBV18
J: TRBJ1-2
DNA: TGTGCCAGCTCACCTGTCAGTAACTATGGCTACACCTTC
CDR3: CASSPVSNYGYTF

size: -
D: TRBD1
V: TRBV27
J: TRBJ2-7
DNA: TGTGCCAGCAGCCGGACAGGGCGCGAGCAGTACTTC
CDR3: CASSRTGREQYF

size: -
D: -
V: TRBV6-5
J: TRBJ1-2
DNA: TGTGCCAGCAGTCTCTCGGCAGGGAGCTATGGCTACACCTTC
CDR3: CASSLSAGSYGYTF

size: -
D: TRBD2
V: TRBV24-1
J: TRBJ2-3
DNA: TGTGCCACCAGTGATATAACTAGCGGTTACACAGATACGCAGTATTTT
CDR3: CATSDITSGYTDTQYF

size: -
D: TRBD2
V: TRBV12-3/TRBV12-4
J: TRBJ2-5
DNA: TGTGCCAGCAGTTTAAGCGGGAGGGCCTGGGAGACCCAGTACTTC
CDR3: CASSLSGRAWETQYF

size: -
D: TRBD1
V: TRBV9
J: TRBJ2-5
DNA: TGTGCCAGCAGCTTGGGACAGGGGATGCAGACCCAGTACTTC
CDR3: CASSLGQGMQTQYF

size: -
D: -
V: TRBV11-2
J: TRBJ1-6
DNA: TGTGCCAGCAGCACCCCTACACCCTCACCCCTCCACTTT
CDR3: CASSTPTPSPLHF

size: -
D: TRBD2
V: TRBV5-1
J: TRBJ2-7
DNA: TGCGCCAGCCGCCCTCCGGGACTAGGCAATAAGGGCAACGAGCAGTACTTC
CDR3: CASRPPGLGNKGNEQYF

size: -
D: TRBD1
V: TRBV18
J: TRBJ1-4
DNA: TGTGCCAGCTCACAAGGGACAGGGGCAACTAATGAAAAACTGTTTTTT
CDR3: CASSQGTGATNEKLFF

size: -
D: TRBD1
V: TRBV12-3/TRBV12-4
J: TRBJ2-5
DNA: TGTGCCAGCAGTTACAGGGGTGAACAGTACTTC
CDR3: CASSYRGEQYF

size: -
D: -
V: TRBV7-8
J: TRBJ2-3
DNA: TGTGCCAGCAGCTTAGTCTACGGCACAGATACGCAGTATTTT
CDR3: CASSLVYGTDTQYF